This T cell receptor (beta chain) was sequenced during a study of blood T cell repertoires in COVID-19. The protocol was immunoSEQ multiplex PCR, while the TCRdb copy is restricted to in-frame clones and leaves out a portion. The data hold about 240,000 clones, with roughly nine tenths observed a single time. The germline CDR1 and CDR2 sequences are KGHSH and LQKENI. The CDR3 has 15 residues. With V trimmed by 3 bases and J by 1 base, 2 bases remained unmatched. This chain joins TRBV18 and TRBJ1-3, with 8 bases aligning to TRBD1. Sequencing was carried out using peripheral blood. The source is a man aged 60-69 years with acute or convalescent COVID-19. The CDR3 sequence is CASSPRTGSGNTIYF. As DNA, the CDR3 is TGTGCCAGCTCACCCCGGACAGGGTCTGGAAACACCATATATTTT.